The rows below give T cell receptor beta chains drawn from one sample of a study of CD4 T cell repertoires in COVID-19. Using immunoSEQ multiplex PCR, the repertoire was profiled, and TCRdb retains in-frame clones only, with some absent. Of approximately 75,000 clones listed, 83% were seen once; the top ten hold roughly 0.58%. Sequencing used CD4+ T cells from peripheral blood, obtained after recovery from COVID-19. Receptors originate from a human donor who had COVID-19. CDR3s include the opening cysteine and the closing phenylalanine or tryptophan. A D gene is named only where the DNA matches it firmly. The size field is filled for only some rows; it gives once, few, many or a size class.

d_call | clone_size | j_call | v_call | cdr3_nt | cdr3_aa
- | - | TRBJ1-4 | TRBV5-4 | TGTGCCAGCAGCTTGGCAGGAGGGGAAAAACTGTTTTTT | CASSLAGGEKLFF
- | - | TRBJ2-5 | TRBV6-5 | TGTGCCAGCAGTTCGACAGGTTCGCAGACCCAGTACTTC | CASSSTGSQTQYF
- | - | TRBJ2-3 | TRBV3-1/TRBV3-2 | TGTGCCAGCAGTCTCCAAAGCGCCGGTACGCAGTATTTT | CASSLQSAGTQYF
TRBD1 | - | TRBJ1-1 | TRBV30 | TGTGCCTGGAGTAGGGGGCAGGGTTTTACTGAAGCTTTCTTT | CAWSRGQGFTEAFF
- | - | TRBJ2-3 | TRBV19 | TGTGCCAGTAGTATCGTAAGTCGTCAGGGAAGGGATACGCAGTATTTT | CASSIVSRQGRDTQYF
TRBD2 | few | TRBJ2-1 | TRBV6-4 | TGTGCCAGCAGTGACTCGATGACTCGCGGGAGGCTCCTTATTCAGTTCTTC | CASSDSMTRGRLLIQFF
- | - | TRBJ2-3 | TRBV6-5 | TGTGCCACCGCCCGAGCAGATACGCAGTATTTT | CATARADTQYF
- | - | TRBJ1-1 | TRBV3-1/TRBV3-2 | TGTGCCAGCAGCCAAATGTTGAACACTGAAGCTTTCTTT | CASSQMLNTEAFF
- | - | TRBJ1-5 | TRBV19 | TGTGCCAGTAGTATCATGGGTCAGCCCCAGCATTTT | CASSIMGQPQHF
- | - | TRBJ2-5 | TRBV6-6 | TGTGCCAGCGTCAACACGGATCGGGGGGAGACCCAGTACTTC | CASVNTDRGETQYF
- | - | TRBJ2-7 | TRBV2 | TGTGCCAGCACCGAACGGATAAGCTCCTACGAGCAGTACTTC | CASTERISSYEQYF
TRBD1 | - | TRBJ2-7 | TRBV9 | TGTGCCAGCAGCCGGGACAGGGGAGGACCCTACGAGCAGTACTTC | CASSRDRGGPYEQYF
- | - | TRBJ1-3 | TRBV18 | TGTGCCAGCTCCCTCACCCCTCGCTCTGGAAACACCATATATTTT | CASSLTPRSGNTIYF
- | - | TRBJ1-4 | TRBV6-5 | TGTGCCAGCAGATCTGGGGGGGGGATCAAAGAAAAACTGTTTTTT | CASRSGGGIKEKLFF
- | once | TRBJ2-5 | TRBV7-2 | TGTGCCAGCAGCTTTGGCACGCAAGAGACCCAGTACTTC | CASSFGTQETQYF
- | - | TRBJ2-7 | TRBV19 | TGTGCCAGTAGGCGATTGGATCCCCCCTACGAGCAGTACTTC | CASRRLDPPYEQYF
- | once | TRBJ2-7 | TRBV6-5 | TGTGCCAGCAGAAAACAGGGTTACTACGAGCAGTACTTC | CASRKQGYYEQYF
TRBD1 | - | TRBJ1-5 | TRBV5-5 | TGTGCCAGCAGCTTAGGGACAGGGTATAGCAATCAGCCCCAGCATTTT | CASSLGTGYSNQPQHF
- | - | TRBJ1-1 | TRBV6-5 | TGTGCCAGCAGTTCGGAGCAGAACACTGAAGCTTTCTTT | CASSSEQNTEAFF
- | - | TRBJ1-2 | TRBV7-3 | TGTGCCAGCAGCAAGGACAGCACTAACTATGGCTACACCTTC | CASSKDSTNYGYTF
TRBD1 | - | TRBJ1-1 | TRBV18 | TGTGCCAGCTCACCACAGGGGGCAGGGATGAACACTGAAGCTTTCTTT | CASSPQGAGMNTEAFF
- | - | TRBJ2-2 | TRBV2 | TGTGCCAGCAGTGCTCGAACAGGGCTCGGGGAGCTGTTTTTT | CASSARTGLGELFF
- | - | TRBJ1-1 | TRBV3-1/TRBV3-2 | TGTGCCAGCAGCCAAAAGCGTCCCCCCCTAACTGAAGCTTTCTTT | CASSQKRPPLTEAFF
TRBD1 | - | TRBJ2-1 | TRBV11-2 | TGTGCCAGCAGCAACAACAGGGGGCGCAGGGATGAGCAGTTCTTC | CASSNNRGRRDEQFF
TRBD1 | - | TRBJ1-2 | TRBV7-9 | TGTGCCAGCAGCAAATTGACAGGGCTTTCGTCGGATGGCTACACCTTC | CASSKLTGLSSDGYTF
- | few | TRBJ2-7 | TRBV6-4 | TGTGCCAGCAGTGAGGGCGAGCAGTACTTC | CASSEGEQYF
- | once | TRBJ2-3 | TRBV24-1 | TGTGCCACCAGTCGACACGCGGCAGATACGCAGTATTTT | CATSRHAADTQYF
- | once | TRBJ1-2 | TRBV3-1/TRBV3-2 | TGTGCCAGCAGCCAAGAAAGCCTTTATGGCTACACCTTC | CASSQESLYGYTF
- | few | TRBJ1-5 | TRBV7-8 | TGTGCCAGCAGCGAAACCCGACAGGCAGGGCCCCAGCATTTT | CASSETRQAGPQHF
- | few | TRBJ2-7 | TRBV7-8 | TGTGCCAGCAGCCCTCAGGGAGGTAACGTCTACGAGCAGTACTTC | CASSPQGGNVYEQYF
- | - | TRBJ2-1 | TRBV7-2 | TGTGCCAGCAGCTCCAGGTGGGGGGACAATGAGCAGTTCTTC | CASSSRWGDNEQFF
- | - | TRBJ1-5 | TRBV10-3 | TGTGCCATCAGTGGGGGTTCCAATCAGCCCCAGCATTTT | CAISGGSNQPQHF
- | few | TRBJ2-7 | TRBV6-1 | TGTGCCAGCAGTGAGGCCAGTCACTACGAGCAGTACTTC | CASSEASHYEQYF
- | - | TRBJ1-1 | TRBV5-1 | TGCGCCAGCAGCTTGGGGCAGGGCGGCGGCACTGAAGCTTTCTTT | CASSLGQGGGTEAFF
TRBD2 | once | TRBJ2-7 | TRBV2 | TGTGCCAGCAACCAGGTAGCGGGCGAGCAGTACTTC | CASNQVAGEQYF
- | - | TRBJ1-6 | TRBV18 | TGTGCCAGCTCGCTCTACAGCGAACACGTAAAGGCCGGTTCACCCCTCCACTTT | CASSLYSEHVKAGSPLHF
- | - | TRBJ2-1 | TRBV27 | TGTGCCAGCAGTTTATACGGGGGGCCCTACAATGAGCAGTTCTTC | CASSLYGGPYNEQFF
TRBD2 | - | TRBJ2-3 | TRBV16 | TGTGCCAGCAGTCATACTAGCGGGAGTCCAGATACGCAGTATTTT | CASSHTSGSPDTQYF
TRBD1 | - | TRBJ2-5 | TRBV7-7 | TGTGCCAGCAGCTTTGGGACAGGGGATACGGAGACCCAGTACTTC | CASSFGTGDTETQYF
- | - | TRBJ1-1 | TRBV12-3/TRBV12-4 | TGTGCCAGCAGCCTAAAGTATGAAGCTTTCTTT | CASSLKYEAFF
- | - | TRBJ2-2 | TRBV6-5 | TGTGCCAGCAGTATACAGGGTACCGGGGAGCTGTTTTTT | CASSIQGTGELFF
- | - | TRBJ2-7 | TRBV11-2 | TGTGCCAGCAGTCCCATTACCGGGACGGCTCCCTACGAGCAGTACTTC | CASSPITGTAPYEQYF
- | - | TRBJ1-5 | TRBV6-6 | TGTGCCAGCGGTCCGAGGGGTCTTACCGACTATTATAGCAATCAGCCCCAGCATTTT | CASGPRGLTDYYSNQPQHF
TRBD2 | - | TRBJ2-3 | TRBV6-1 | TGTGCCAGCAGTGAAGCCCCGGGACTAGTTCCAGATACGCAGTATTTT | CASSEAPGLVPDTQYF
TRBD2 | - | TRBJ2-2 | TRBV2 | TGTGCCGGACTAGCGGCCGTGAACACCGGGGAGCTGTTTTTT | CAGLAAVNTGELFF
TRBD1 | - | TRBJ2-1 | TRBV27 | TGTGCCAGCAGTCCGGACAGGGGCTCCTACAATGAGCAGTTCTTC | CASSPDRGSYNEQFF
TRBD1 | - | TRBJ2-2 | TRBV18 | TGTGCCAGCTCACGTACCGGGACAGGGGGCCGGAGCACCGGGGAGCTGTTTTTT | CASSRTGTGGRSTGELFF
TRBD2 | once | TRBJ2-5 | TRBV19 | TGTGCCAGTAGTCGGGGGGGATTCTCCGGGCAGACCCAGTACTTC | CASSRGGFSGQTQYF
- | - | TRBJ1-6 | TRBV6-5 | TGTGCCAGCAGGATGTCTGGTTCACCCCTCCACTTT | CASRMSGSPLHF
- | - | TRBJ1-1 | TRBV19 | TGTGCCATCCGGGGACTCCAGGGAACTGAAGCTTTCTTT | CAIRGLQGTEAFF
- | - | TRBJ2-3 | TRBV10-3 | TGTGCCATCGGTCCCACGACCGGGACGGGGAGCACAGATACGCAGTATTTT | CAIGPTTGTGSTDTQYF
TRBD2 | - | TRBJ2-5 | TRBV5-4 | TGTGCCAGCAGCCGGACGGGGGGAGGAGAGACCCAGTACTTC | CASSRTGGGETQYF